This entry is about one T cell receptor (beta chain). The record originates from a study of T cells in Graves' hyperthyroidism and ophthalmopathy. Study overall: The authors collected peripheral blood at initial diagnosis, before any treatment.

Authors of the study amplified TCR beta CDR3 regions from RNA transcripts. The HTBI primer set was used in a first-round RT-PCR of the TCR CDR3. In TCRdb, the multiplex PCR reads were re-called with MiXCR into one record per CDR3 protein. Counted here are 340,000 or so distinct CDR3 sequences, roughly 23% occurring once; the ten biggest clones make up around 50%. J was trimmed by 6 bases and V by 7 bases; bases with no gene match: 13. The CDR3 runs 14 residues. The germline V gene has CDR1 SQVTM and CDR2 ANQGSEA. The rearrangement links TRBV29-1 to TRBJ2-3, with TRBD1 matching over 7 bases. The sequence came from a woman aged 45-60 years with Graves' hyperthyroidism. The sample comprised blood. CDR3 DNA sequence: TGCAGCGCCGACAGGGCGCCAGGAGTGGATACGCAGTATTTT. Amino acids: CSADRAPGVDTQYF.